Each of the 30 T cell receptor beta chains below was sequenced from the same sample in a study of blood T cells in healthy people across ages. Primers used in a second PCR of roughly 7 to 12 cycles were a sample-barcoded 5' primer and a J-beta primer mix. Via MiXCR, TCRdb re-called the 5' RACE reads, giving one row per CDR3 protein. The data show approximately 600,000 distinct CDR3 sequences, about 53% seen once. The specimen was blood. These receptor sequences come from a man between 60 and 75 years old in good health.

This sequence joins TRBV9 and TRBJ2-5; no clear D gene. Germline values: CDR1 SGDLS, CDR2 YYNGEE. CDR3 length: 16 amino acids. V shed 0 bases and J shed 1 base, with 13 bases lying between them. CDR3 protein: CASSVGVGRPQETQYF. In DNA, the CDR3 is TGTGCCAGCAGCGTAGGGGTAGGGCGACCCCAAGAGACCCAGTACTTC.

The rearrangement links TRBV29-1 to TRBJ1-4; unclear D gene. The CDR3 has 14 amino acids. Germline V gene lookup returns CDR1 SQVTM and CDR2 ANQGSEA. V was clipped by 4 bases and J by 2 bases, with 11 bases between them. The CDR3 DNA reads TGCAGCGTTGGACGGCGAGACACTAATGAAAAACTGTTTTTT. It codes for CSVGRRDTNEKLFF.

The rearrangement joins TRBV10-3 to TRBJ2-5; possibly TRBD1 for D (6 bases). V was shortened by 4 bases and J by 0 bases, with 12 bases between the two germline ends. Per the germline V gene, CDR1 is ENHRY and CDR2 is SYGVKD. The CDR3 loop spans 15 amino acids. The CDR3 here is CAISGGRVNQETQYF. Here the CDR3 DNA reads TGTGCCATCAGTGGGGGGCGCGTAAACCAAGAGACCCAGTACTTC.

As DNA, the CDR3 is TGTGCCAGTGTGGCGGGCGGAGCGGGGGGCCGTTACAATGAGCAGTTCTTC. Translating gives CASVAGGAGGRYNEQFF. V gene TRBV2 combines with J gene TRBJ2-1; 9 bases map to TRBD2. The CDR3 runs 17 residues. Germline CDR1 is SNHLY and CDR2 is FYNNEI. The junction had 16 bases not matched to a gene; V was cut back by 9 bases and J by 4 bases.

The chain combines TRBV7-9 with TRBJ2-1, with TRBD2 matching 7 bases. Germline values: CDR1 SEHNR, CDR2 FQNEAQ (reference sequence). J was trimmed by 2 bases and V by 5 bases; bases with no gene match: 9. The CDR3 is 16 amino acids. The CDR3 here is CASSPLSGGTYNEQFF. CDR3 sequence (DNA): TGTGCCAGCAGCCCCCTATCGGGGGGAACCTACAATGAGCAGTTCTTC.

This clonotype was picked up one time. A much larger clonotype is one base distant, so this may be a read error. This chain uses TRBV27 with TRBJ1-6; a possible D gene is TRBD1 (5 bases). Per the germline V gene, CDR1 is MNHEY and CDR2 is SMNVEV (reference sequence). Trimming cost V 8 bases and J 10 bases, with 24 bases left between them. CDR3 size: 16 residues. CDR3 nucleotide sequence: TGTGCCAGCGGAGATTCGGGGGGTGCACCAGGGTCACCCCTCCACTTT. Translating gives CASGDSGGAPGSPLHF.

This rearrangement joins TRBV12-3 or TRBV12-4 to TRBJ2-1, with 7 nucleotides matching TRBD2. Trimming removed 7 bases from V and 7 bases from J; junction bases left unmatched: 10. The CDR3 spans 14 residues. The CDR3 nucleotides read TGTGCCAGCATTTGGGGGGGGGGTGGGAATGAGCAGTTCTTC. Translation: CASIWGGGGNEQFF.

The genes are TRBV12-3 or TRBV12-4 and TRBJ2-3; 8 bases line up with TRBD2. CDR3 length: 15 amino acids. The J segment lost 3 bases and the V segment lost 6 bases, leaving 8 bases of the junction unmatched. In DNA, the CDR3 is TGTGCCAGCAGCTGGGGACTAGTAAGGACAGATACGCAGTATTTT. It specifies CASSWGLVRTDTQYF.

The chain combines TRBV6-5 with TRBJ2-3; D might be TRBD1 (6 bases). The germline gives CDR1 MNHEY, CDR2 SVGAGI. With 6 bases removed from V and 0 bases from J, the gap between germline ends came to 10 bases. This CDR3 region has 14 residues. The CDR3: CASREQGSTDTQYF. The CDR3 nucleotides read TGTGCCAGCAGGGAACAGGGTAGCACAGATACGCAGTATTTT.

The J gene is TRBJ2-2, the V gene TRBV29-1; 12 bases fit TRBD2. CDR1 is SQVTM, CDR2 ANQGSEA, per germline. CDR3 length: 14 amino acids. V was clipped by 7 bases and J by 7 bases; unmatched bases: 7. The CDR3: CSATSGGTDGELFF. CDR3 in DNA: TGCAGCGCAACTAGCGGGGGGACCGACGGGGAGCTGTTTTTT.

The genes are TRBV10-3 and TRBJ2-5, with 7 bases identical to TRBD2. Germline V lookup: CDR1 ENHRY, CDR2 SYGVKD. After removal of 6 bases from V and 1 base from J, the junction contained 8 bases not matched to a gene. The CDR3 contains 15 residues. The CDR3 loop reads CAIRSGRGSQETQYF. The CDR3 coding sequence is TGTGCCATCAGGTCTGGGAGGGGATCCCAAGAGACCCAGTACTTC.

Regarding this clonotype: One end of the junction fails to match germline, which may point to a read error. V gene TRBV5-1 combines with J gene TRBJ1-6; D is uncertain. The CDR3 is 14 amino acids. CDR1 and CDR2 (germline): SGHRS, YFSETQ. The CDR3 is CASSLRQAPGPPHF. The CDR3 region has the DNA TGCGCCAGCAGCCTCCGACAAGCTCCTGGACCCCCCCACTTT.

The chain links TRBV7-2 to TRBJ1-1, with D unclear. Germline-derived CDR1 and CDR2 are SGHTA and FQGNSA. The CDR3 contains 14 residues. Trimming removed 8 bases at V and 1 base at J, with 14 bases between. CDR3 loop: CASRQVGWNTEAFF. The DNA of the CDR3 is TGTGCCAGCCGACAAGTAGGGTGGAACACTGAAGCTTTCTTT.

This clonotype has only one observation. At one of its ends the junction is not consistent with the germline gene, which may arise from a read error. The chain recombines TRBV25-1 with TRBJ2-3, with TRBD1 matching over 8 bases. This CDR3 is 15 amino acids long. CDR1 and CDR2 from the germline V gene are MGHDK and SYGVNS. The CDR3 coding sequence is TGTGCCAGCAGTATCTACAGGGGGAGCACGGCTGAAGTTTTCTTT. This sequence encodes CASSIYRGSTAEVFF.

The gene calls are TRBV6-6 and TRBJ2-7; weak D call: TRBD1 (6 bases). The CDR3 consists of 17 residues. The V gene's germline CDR1 is MNHNY and CDR2 SVGAGI (reference sequence). Trimming took 5 bases from V and 0 from J, leaving 20 bases between them. The CDR3 nucleotides are TGTGCCAGCAGTCCTCCGGGCAGGGGAAAAATCTCCTACGAGCAGTACTTC. The encoded protein is CASSPPGRGKISYEQYF.

The rearrangement joins TRBV2 to TRBJ2-6; D is unclear. The CDR3 runs 15 residues. Germline V CDR1 and CDR2: SNHLY, FYNNEI. Trimming removed 2 bases at V and 4 bases at J, with 9 bases between. The CDR3 sequence is CASSETLRGANVLTF. In DNA, the CDR3 is TGTGCCAGCAGTGAAACTCTAAGGGGGGCCAACGTCCTGACTTTC.

This chain uses TRBV6-2 or TRBV6-3 with TRBJ1-6; the match to TRBD1 covers 7 bases. The V gene's germline CDR1 is MNHEY and CDR2 SVGEGT. The CDR3 is made up of 14 amino acids. J lost 9 bases, V lost 7 bases, and 9 bases had no gene match. CDR3 sequence reads: CASTIGTDGSPLHF. The DNA for the CDR3 is TGTGCCAGCACCATCGGGACAGACGGTTCACCCCTCCACTTT.

The V gene is TRBV10-2, the J gene TRBJ1-2, with a possible D match to TRBD1 (6 bases). Germline V gene lookup returns CDR1 WSHSY and CDR2 SAAADI. The V end was cut by 3 bases, the J end by 4 bases, with 12 bases between. The CDR3 has 14 amino acids. The CDR3 spells CASSDQGIAYGYTF. As DNA, the CDR3 is TGCGCCAGCAGTGACCAGGGGATCGCCTATGGCTACACCTTC.

The chain carries TRBV28 and TRBJ2-3; D is undetermined. This CDR3 has 12 amino acids. Germline V CDR1 and CDR2: MDHEN, SYDVKM. V was cut by 6 bases and J by 5 bases, with 9 bases left in between. The CDR3 protein is CASRVNEDTQYF. In nucleotides, the CDR3 is TGTGCCAGCAGGGTCAATGAAGATACGCAGTATTTT.

A note on this clonotype: The junction departs from germline at one end; a sequencing error may be responsible. The CDR3, as DNA: TGCGCCAGCTTCCAGTTGGACAGACGCACAGATGCGCAGTATTTT. This codes for CASFQLDRRTDAQYF. The rearrangement links TRBV5-1 to TRBJ2-3, with TRBD1 as a possible D gene (6 bases). The length of the CDR3 is 15 residues. Germline lookup yields CDR1 SGHRS and CDR2 YFSETQ.

This clonotype showed up just a few times. The V call is TRBV6-5, the J call TRBJ2-4; tentative D call: TRBD1 (6 bases). Germline lookup yields CDR1 MNHEY and CDR2 SVGAGI. Trimming pared 5 bases from V and 5 bases from J, leaving 10 bases between. The CDR3 covers 13 residues. The CDR3 sequence is CASSGGRQNIQYF. CDR3 bases: TGTGCCAGCAGTGGGGGCAGGCAAAACATTCAGTACTTC.

The chain employs TRBV24-1 and TRBJ2-1; 10 nucleotides agree with TRBD2. The trim removed 1 base at V and 10 bases at J, leaving 9 bases unmatched. This CDR3 comprises 16 residues. Germline loops: CDR1 KGHDR, CDR2 SFDVKD. The CDR3 DNA sequence: TGTGCCACCAGTGATTTCCGGCTAGCGGGGGTGCTCGAGCAGTTCTTC. It yields the protein CATSDFRLAGVLEQFF.

This clonotype was picked up one time. The rearrangement uses TRBV4-2 and TRBJ2-1; a possible D gene is TRBD2 (6 bases). Looked up from germline, CDR1 is LGHNA and CDR2 is YNFKEQ. The CDR3 is made up of 17 amino acids. Trimming left V 4 bases short and J 0 bases short, with 16 bases between. CDR3 DNA sequence: TGTGCCAGCAGCCCTCATCAAGGAGGGAGCTCCTACAATGAGCAGTTCTTC. Amino acids: CASSPHQGGSSYNEQFF.

V is TRBV6-5 and J is TRBJ2-5, with 11 bases matching TRBD2. J was trimmed by 8 bases and V by 5 bases; bases with no gene match: 7. The CDR3 spans 14 residues. Germline V gene data show CDR1 as MNHEY and CDR2 as SVGAGI. This chain's CDR3 is CASSATSGDETQYF. The CDR3 region has the DNA TGTGCCAGCAGTGCGACTAGCGGGGATGAAACCCAGTACTTC.

This chain uses TRBV25-1 with TRBJ1-5, with TRBD1 identical over 10 bases. The V and J ends lost 3 bases and 5 bases, in that order; junction bases with no gene match: 4. Germline values: CDR1 MGHDK, CDR2 SYGVNS. CDR3 length equals 15 residues. CDR3 in amino acids: CASSDQTGGDQPQHF. In DNA form, the CDR3 reads TGTGCCAGCAGTGATCAGACAGGGGGCGATCAGCCCCAGCATTTT.

V usage is TRBV12-3 or TRBV12-4 and J usage is TRBJ2-7, with 12 bases identical to TRBD2. The CDR3 runs 15 residues. J was trimmed by 2 bases and V by 8 bases; bases with no gene match: 7. The CDR3 DNA sequence: TGTGCCAGCGGTCGGGCTAGCGGGGGGGCCTACGAGCAGTACTTC. It encodes CASGRASGGAYEQYF.

This clonotype was observed a handful of times. This sequence joins TRBV7-9 and TRBJ2-5; tentatively, D is TRBD2 (6 bases). Trimming shortened V by 5 bases and J by 1 base, and 23 bases separated the two germline ends. This CDR3 is built from 18 residues. CDR1 SEHNR and CDR2 FQNEAQ come from the germline V gene (reference sequence). DNA of the CDR3: TGTGCCAGCAGCACAAGAGAGGGACTTTTGGGGTTCCAAGAGACCCAGTACTTC. Its translation is CASSTREGLLGFQETQYF.

The chain recombines TRBV18 with TRBJ2-3; D remains ambiguous. Germline-derived CDR1 and CDR2 are KGHSH and LQKENI. The CDR3 extends over 13 amino acids. Trimming stripped 0 bases from V and 4 bases from J, with 5 bases between. The CDR3 here is CASSPPWADTQYF. The CDR3 DNA follows: TGTGCCAGCTCACCACCGTGGGCAGATACGCAGTATTTT. Using reference TRBV18 and TRBJ2-3 for the parts outside the CDR3, the full variable domain is NAGVMQNPRHLVRRRGQEARLRCSPMKGHSHVYWYRQLPEEGLKFMVYLQKENIIDESGMPKERFSAEFPKEGPSILRIQQVVRGDSAAYFCASSPPWADTQYFGPGTRLTVL.

This clonotype was recorded once. The rearrangement joins TRBV7-2 to TRBJ1-2; D remains ambiguous. Trimming stripped 5 bases from V and 4 bases from J, with 14 bases between. CDR1 is SGHTA, CDR2 FQGNSA, per germline. The CDR3 covers 14 residues. The CDR3 reads CASSPLRAAYGYTF. CDR3 DNA sequence: TGTGCCAGCAGCCCGTTACGGGCCGCCTATGGCTACACCTTC.

There are a few counts of this clonotype. The chain couples TRBV29-1 to TRBJ2-2; 7 bases are a match to TRBD1. The V segment lost 6 bases and the J segment 7 bases; nucleotides outside the gene matches: 8. The CDR3 loop spans 13 amino acids. CDR1 and CDR2 from the germline V gene are SQVTM and ANQGSEA. CDR3: CSVLRQGDGELFF. The DNA of the CDR3 is TGCAGCGTCCTAAGACAGGGTGACGGGGAGCTGTTTTTT.